Below, 29 T cell receptor beta chains from the same sample are listed, as sequenced in a study of vaccination effects on CD4 cells after COVID-19. Scientists isolated CD4+ T cells after an approximately 11-day culture period ended. Two-dose vaccination with either BNT162b2 or mRNA-1273 was given to the participants. The protocol was immunoSEQ multiplex PCR, while the TCRdb copy is restricted to in-frame clones and leaves out a portion. The data contain 72,000 or so clones, 74% of them singletons. The antigens these receptors bind are not known. The sequencing here drew on CD4+ T cells from PBMCs cultured without peptide, taken after COVID-19 vaccination. These receptors came from a human donor who received a COVID-19 vaccine.

V usage is TRBV21-1 and J usage is TRBJ2-7; the table's D call of TRBD2 was not tested on the DNA. TRBV21-1 is a recognized pseudogene. The CDR3 has 12 residues. The CDR3 loop is CASQAGGNEQYV. The CDR3 nucleotides read TGTGCCAGCCAGGCGGGGGGTAACGAGCAGTACGTC.

The chain uses TRBV27 and TRBJ2-1; a possible D gene is TRBD1 (5 bases). The CDR3 has 13 amino acids. Trimming took off 3 bases at V and 6 bases at J, with 9 bases between the two ends. Germline CDR1 is MNHEY and CDR2 is SMNVEV (reference sequence). In nucleotides, the CDR3 is TGTGCCAGCAGTTTTGGACACGGCAATGAGCAGTTCTTC. Translating gives CASSFGHGNEQFF.

This chain uses TRBV10-3 with TRBJ2-1, with 7 nucleotides matching TRBD1. The CDR3 covers 12 residues. The junction had 8 bases not matched to a gene; V was cut back by 10 bases and J by 8 bases. CDR1 and CDR2 from the germline V gene are ENHRY and SYGVKD. This CDR3 is CATADRVYEQFF. The CDR3 bases are TGTGCCACCGCAGACAGGGTATATGAGCAGTTCTTC.

J is TRBJ1-1 and V is TRBV7-3; no clear D gene. CDR3 size: 13 residues. With 4 bases removed from V and 1 base from J, the gap between germline ends came to 7 bases. Germline CDR1 reads SGHTA; CDR2 reads FQGTGA. The CDR3 sequence is CASSSSGNTEAFF. The CDR3 nucleotides are TGTGCCAGCAGCTCCTCAGGGAACACTGAAGCTTTCTTT. Combining the CDR3 with reference TRBV7-3 and TRBJ1-1 gives the whole variable domain GAGVSQTPSNKVTEKGKYVELRCDPISGHTALYWYRQSLGQGPEFLIYFQGTGAADDSGLPNDRFFAVRPEGSVSTLKIQRTERGDSAVYLCASSSSGNTEAFFGQGTRLTVV.

The V gene is TRBV5-1, the J gene TRBJ2-5; TRBD1 matches 10 bases. V gave up 2 bases and J gave up 0 bases; unmatched junction bases: 4. The CDR3 is 16 amino acids. Looked up from germline, CDR1 is SGHRS and CDR2 is YFSETQ. The CDR3 sequence: CASSLRTGGYQETQYF. For the CDR3, the DNA is TGCGCCAGCAGCTTACGGACAGGGGGGTACCAAGAGACCCAGTACTTC.

This chain joins TRBV6-5 and TRBJ1-6; 7 nucleotides match TRBD1. Germline loops: CDR1 MNHEY, CDR2 SVGAGI. The CDR3 is made up of 14 amino acids. V dropped 6 bases and J dropped 10; count of bases not matched to a gene: 9. The CDR3 here is CASRRTGDGSPLHF. The CDR3, as DNA: TGTGCCAGCAGGCGGACAGGTGACGGATCACCCCTCCACTTT.

This rearrangement joins TRBV5-1 to TRBJ2-1; TRBD2 aligns across 7 bases. Germline loops: CDR1 SGHRS, CDR2 YFSETQ. CDR3 size: 17 residues. V was clipped by 4 bases and J by 8 bases; unmatched bases: 18. The CDR3 region has the DNA TGCGCCAGCAGCACAAAGACTAGCAATAGTATAATCGATGAGCAGTTCTTC. It is translated as CASSTKTSNSIIDEQFF.

The chain is built from TRBV7-2 and TRBJ2-2; TRBD1 is a possible D gene (6 bases). Trimming left V 2 bases short and J 1 base short, with 14 bases between. The CDR3 is made up of 17 amino acids. Germline V CDR1 and CDR2: SGHTA, FQGNSA. The CDR3 sequence: CASSLRQGYENTGELFF. The DNA for the CDR3 is TGTGCCAGCAGCTTAAGGCAGGGGTACGAGAACACCGGGGAGCTGTTTTTT. Filled out from reference TRBV7-2 and TRBJ2-2, the complete variable domain reads GAGVSQSPSNKVTEKGKDVELRCDPISGHTALYWYRQSLGQGLEFLIYFQGNSAPDKSGLPSDRFSAERTGGSVSTLTIQRTQQEDSAVYLCASSLRQGYENTGELFFGEGSRLTVL.

The chain carries TRBV6-6 and TRBJ2-7; D is unclear. Germline V gene data show CDR1 as MNHNY and CDR2 as SVGAGI (reference sequence). This CDR3 is 13 amino acids long. With 7 bases removed from V and 3 bases from J, the gap between germline ends came to 13 bases. The CDR3 sequence: CASKDPNFYEQYV. CDR3 sequence (DNA): TGTGCCAGCAAAGACCCTAACTTCTACGAGCAGTACGTC.

The genes are TRBV4-1 and TRBJ1-2; D remains unclear. Germline V gene data show CDR1 as MGHRA and CDR2 as YSYEKL. V shed 1 base and J shed 8 bases, with 17 bases lying between them. CDR3 size: 15 residues. In DNA, the CDR3 is TGCGCCAGCAGCCAAGGTCCCTGGGGTGGTGGAGGCTACACCTTC. Its translation is CASSQGPWGGGGYTF.

The CDR3 bases are TGTGCCAGCAGTTATCTAGCGGGGGAAGAGACCCAGTACTTC. This encodes CASSYLAGEETQYF. The rearrangement uses TRBV6-5 and TRBJ2-5; TRBD2 matches at 10 bases. This CDR3 spans 14 amino acids. The V gene's germline CDR1 is MNHEY and CDR2 SVGAGI. Germline trimming cut 3 bases from V and 3 bases from J; bases unmatched to any gene: 1.

The chain links TRBV7-2 to TRBJ2-7, with D possibly matching TRBD2 (5 bases). V lost 1 base, J lost 4 bases, and 14 bases lay in between. Germline CDR1 reads SGHTA; CDR2 reads FQGNSA. This CDR3 comprises 15 residues. The CDR3 bases are TGTGCCAGCAGCTTAGAGGGAGATCCAATTTACGAGCAGTACGTC. It is translated as CASSLEGDPIYEQYV.

This chain uses TRBV10-3 with TRBJ1-2, with D hard to call. Germline V gene lookup returns CDR1 ENHRY and CDR2 SYGVKD. V lost 3 bases and J 3 bases, leaving 8 bases between the germline ends. There are 13 residues in the CDR3. In nucleotides, the CDR3 is TGTGCCATCAGTGACGAAGAGGACTATGGCTACACCTTC. This codes for CAISDEEDYGYTF.

This clone appeared a few times. The CDR3 loop reads CASSPTWTGHTGELFF. The DNA for the CDR3 is TGTGCCAGCTCACCAACTTGGACAGGACACACCGGGGAGCTGTTTTTT. The J gene is TRBJ2-2, the V gene TRBV18; TRBD1 matches at 7 bases. The CDR3 runs 16 residues. The germline gives CDR1 KGHSH, CDR2 LQKENI. The V segment lost 2 bases and the J segment 3 bases; nucleotides outside the gene matches: 6. The full variable domain, completed using reference TRBV18 and TRBJ2-2, is NAGVMQNPRHLVRRRGQEARLRCSPMKGHSHVYWYRQLPEEGLKFMVYLQKENIIDESGMPKERFSAEFPKEGPSILRIQQVVRGDSAAYFCASSPTWTGHTGELFFGEGSRLTVL.

CDR3 sequence: CASSLTPSGGLTGELFF. The CDR3 DNA follows: TGTGCCAGCAGCTTAACTCCTAGCGGGGGGCTAACCGGGGAGCTGTTTTTT. The chain carries TRBV7-3 and TRBJ2-2; the match to TRBD2 covers 11 bases. Trimming at V came to 0 bases and at J to 5 bases, leaving 5 bases not matched to a gene. This CDR3 contains 17 residues. CDR1 is SGHTA, CDR2 FQGTGA, per germline. The whole variable domain, remainder taken from reference TRBV7-3 and TRBJ2-2, is GAGVSQTPSNKVTEKGKYVELRCDPISGHTALYWYRQSLGQGPEFLIYFQGTGAADDSGLPNDRFFAVRPEGSVSTLKIQRTERGDSAVYLCASSLTPSGGLTGELFFGEGSRLTVL.

The rearrangement uses TRBV6-5 and TRBJ1-6, with 10 positions matching TRBD1. Trimming removed 6 bases from V and 6 bases from J; junction bases left unmatched: 2. In germline, CDR1 is MNHEY, CDR2 SVGAGI. The CDR3 runs to 14 residues. CDR3 sequence: CASRDRGSNSPLHF. CDR3 DNA sequence: TGTGCCAGCAGGGACAGGGGGTCTAATTCACCCCTCCACTTT.

V usage is TRBV28 and J usage is TRBJ2-1; D is possibly TRBD2 (7 bases). The CDR3 spans 12 residues. Trimming took off 5 bases at V and 7 bases at J, with 9 bases between the two ends. Germline CDR1 is MDHEN and CDR2 is SYDVKM. In nucleotides, the CDR3 is TGTGCCAGCAGTGGGGGGGCGAATGAGCAGTTCTTC. It encodes CASSGGANEQFF.

In this sample, this clone turned up once. The chain couples TRBV6-5 to TRBJ2-3; D remains ambiguous. This CDR3 has 14 amino acids. Trimming took 8 bases from V and 1 from J, leaving 13 bases between them. Germline CDR1 MNHEY, CDR2 SVGAGI. The CDR3 DNA reads as TGTGCCAGCTATCCTGGTTGGGGCACAGATACGCAGTATTTT. Protein: CASYPGWGTDTQYF.

CDR3: CASSEGGADTDTQYF. CDR3 sequence (DNA): TGTGCCAGCAGTGAGGGGGGGGCGGACACAGATACGCAGTATTTT. The chain has TRBV28 and TRBJ2-3; tentatively, D is TRBD2 (7 bases). CDR3 length: 15 residues. Per germline, CDR1 MDHEN and CDR2 SYDVKM. Trimming removed 5 bases from V and 2 bases from J, with 14 bases in between.

The V call is TRBV19, the J call TRBJ1-2; 7 bases are shared with TRBD1. Trimming cost V 3 bases and J 4 bases; bases outside gene matches: 8. Germline V gene data show CDR1 as LNHDA and CDR2 as SQIVND (reference sequence). The CDR3 is made up of 15 amino acids. CDR3 sequence reads: CASSMQPQGVYGYTF. In DNA, the CDR3 is TGTGCCAGTAGTATGCAACCCCAGGGGGTCTATGGCTACACCTTC.

V is TRBV4-1 and J is TRBJ2-5, with 9 bases lining up with TRBD1. Germline V gene sequence: CDR1 MGHRA, CDR2 YSYEKL. The CDR3 consists of 16 residues. The ends lost 3 bases at V and 0 bases at J; junction bases unmatched: 5. DNA of the CDR3: TGCGCCAGCAGCCAGGGGACAGGGAACCACCAAGAGACCCAGTACTTC. Translating it yields CASSQGTGNHQETQYF.

This clone was counted a few times. The J gene is TRBJ1-6, the V gene TRBV5-1; possible D gene TRBD1, 5 bases. The CDR3 is made up of 15 amino acids. CDR1 and CDR2 (germline): SGHRS, YFSETQ. The V gene lost 4 bases and the J gene lost 7 bases, with 15 bases spanning the gap. Here the CDR3 reads CASSLDSPGNSPLHF. The CDR3 DNA reads TGCGCCAGCAGCCTGGACTCTCCAGGGAATTCACCCCTCCACTTT.

DNA for the CDR3: TGTGCCAGCAGCCAACTAATGGGGAATACGCAGTATTTT. Its protein product is CASSQLMGNTQYF. The chain employs TRBV3-1 (or the pseudogene TRBV3-2) and TRBJ2-3; D gene ambiguous. V lost 2 bases to trimming and J lost 7 bases, with 10 bases between them. The CDR3 covers 13 residues. Germline V gene data show CDR1 as LGHDT and CDR2 as YNNKEL (reference sequence).

The V call is TRBV6-2 or TRBV6-3, the J call TRBJ1-1; tentative D call: TRBD1 (6 bases). The germline V and J ends were trimmed by 6 bases and 0 bases, with 8 bases remaining between them. Germline values: CDR1 MNHEY, CDR2 SVGEGT. The CDR3 consists of 13 residues. The CDR3 DNA is TGTGCCAGCAGCTGGGGGCTGAACACTGAAGCTTTCTTT. Translating gives CASSWGLNTEAFF.

V usage is TRBV6-1 and J usage is TRBJ1-3; no clear D gene. CDR1 and CDR2 from the germline V gene are MNHNS and SASEGT. This CDR3 has 16 residues. Deletions cut 2 bases from V and 0 bases from J, with 11 bases between. In DNA form, the CDR3 reads TGTGCCAGCAGTGAATCGTTTAAGAGCTCTGGAAACACCATATATTTT. It translates to CASSESFKSSGNTIYF.

The rearrangement uses TRBV15 and TRBJ1-3; possibly TRBD1 for D (5 bases). Germline CDR1 reads LNHNV; CDR2 reads YYDKDF (reference sequence). The CDR3 is 13 residues long. V was cut by 3 bases and J by 4 bases, with 7 bases left in between. The CDR3 sequence is CATSRGRGNTIYF. CDR3 nucleotide sequence: TGTGCCACCAGCAGGGGACGGGGAAACACCATATATTTT.

V usage is TRBV6-6 and J usage is TRBJ2-3, with a tentative D call TRBD2 (6 bases). Germline values: CDR1 MNHNY, CDR2 SVGAGI (reference sequence). Between the trimmed V and J ends, which lost 2 bases and 3 bases, there was a span of 6 bases. The CDR3 extends over 13 amino acids. CDR3 loop: CASSYSGTDTQYF. The CDR3, as DNA: TGTGCCAGCAGTTACAGCGGGACAGATACGCAGTATTTT.

This chain joins TRBV7-3 and TRBJ2-5; D is uncertain. The V end was cut by 2 bases, the J end by 3 bases, with 4 bases between. CDR3 size: 12 residues. Germline CDR1 is SGHTA and CDR2 is FQGTGA. The CDR3 nucleotides are TGTGCCAGCAGCTTAGAAGAAGAGACCCAGTACTTC. It yields the protein CASSLEEETQYF.

The CDR3 here is CASSPLGGRSSYNEQFF. CDR3 sequence (DNA): TGTGCCAGCTCACCACTTGGGGGACGTAGCTCCTACAATGAGCAGTTCTTC. The chain links TRBV18 to TRBJ2-1; D possibly uses TRBD1 or TRBD2 (5 bases each). The CDR3 has 17 residues. Trimming removed 1 base at V and 0 bases at J, with 13 bases between. Per germline, CDR1 KGHSH and CDR2 LQKENI.